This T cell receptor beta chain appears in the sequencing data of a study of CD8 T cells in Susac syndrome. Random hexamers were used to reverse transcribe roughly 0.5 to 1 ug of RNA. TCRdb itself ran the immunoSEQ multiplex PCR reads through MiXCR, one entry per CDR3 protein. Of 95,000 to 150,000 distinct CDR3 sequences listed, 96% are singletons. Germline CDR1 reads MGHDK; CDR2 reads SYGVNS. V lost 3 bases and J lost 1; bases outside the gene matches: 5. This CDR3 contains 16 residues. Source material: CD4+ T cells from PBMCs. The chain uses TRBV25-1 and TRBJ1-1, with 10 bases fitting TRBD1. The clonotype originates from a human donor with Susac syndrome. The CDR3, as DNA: TGTGCCAGCAGTGACCGGGACAGGGGATGGAACACTGAAGCTTTCTTT. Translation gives CASSDRDRGWNTEAFF.